These 20 T cell receptor beta chains originate from one sample sequenced in a study of blood T cell repertoires in COVID-19. Data came from immunoSEQ multiplex PCR; TCRdb stores just in-frame clones and leaves some out. Here the sample spans about 220,000 clones, about 85% being singletons. Source material: peripheral blood. These TCRs come from a man aged 50-59 years who had recovered from COVID-19.

The chain links TRBV2 to TRBJ2-1, with TRBD2 matching over 8 bases. Germline V gene lookup returns CDR1 SNHLY and CDR2 FYNNEI. The CDR3 consists of 13 residues. The V segment lost 7 bases and the J segment 7 bases; nucleotides outside the gene matches: 6. The CDR3 DNA sequence: TGTGCCAGCAATCAGCGGGAGTTGAATGAGCAGTTCTTC. Amino acids: CASNQRELNEQFF.

This rearrangement joins TRBV24-1 to TRBJ2-5; 10 bases are shared with TRBD1. The ends lost 2 bases at V and 5 bases at J; junction bases unmatched: 7. Germline V lookup: CDR1 KGHDR, CDR2 SFDVKD. This CDR3 comprises 16 residues. CDR3 DNA sequence: TGTGCCACCAGTGATTCGCAACCGGGACAGGGGGAGACCCAGTACTTC. Amino acid sequence: CATSDSQPGQGETQYF.

The chain is built from TRBV13 and TRBJ2-7; 9 bases line up with TRBD1. Germline V gene data show CDR1 as PRHDT and CDR2 as FYEKMQ (reference sequence). The CDR3 is 14 residues long. Trimming cost V 5 bases and J 5 bases; bases outside gene matches: 7. CDR3 DNA: TGTGCCAGCAGCGGGCACAGGGGGCGCGACGAGCAGTACTTC. Encoded protein: CASSGHRGRDEQYF.

The CDR3 coding sequence is TGTGCCAGCAGCCTGAACAGCAATGAGCAGTTCTTC. Its protein is CASSLNSNEQFF. The chain employs TRBV7-8 and TRBJ2-1; no clear D. The CDR3 extends over 12 amino acids. Deletions cut 5 bases from V and 6 bases from J, with 8 bases between. The V gene's germline CDR1 is SGHVS and CDR2 FQNEAQ. Full variable domain (remainder filled in from reference TRBV7-8 and TRBJ2-1): GAGVSQSPRYKVAKRGQDVALRCDPISGHVSLFWYQQALGQGPEFLTYFQNEAQLDKSGLPSDRFFAERPEGSVSTLKIQRTQQEDSAVYLCASSLNSNEQFFGPGTRLTVL.

The rearrangement links TRBV27 to TRBJ1-1, with TRBD1 matching over 11 bases. CDR1 MNHEY and CDR2 SMNVEV come from the germline V gene (reference sequence). V was clipped by 7 bases and J by 4 bases; unmatched bases: 17. This CDR3 is 18 amino acids long. The CDR3: CASKKFLDRGRQGTEAFF. The CDR3 DNA reads as TGTGCCAGCAAAAAATTTCTGGACAGGGGGCGCCAAGGCACTGAAGCTTTCTTT.

This clone showed up just a few times. This chain joins TRBV11-1 and TRBJ1-1; the match to TRBD1 covers 8 bases. Germline lookup yields CDR1 SGHAT and CDR2 FQDESV (reference sequence). The CDR3 loop spans 16 amino acids. The J segment lost 1 base and the V segment lost 2 bases, leaving 6 bases of the junction unmatched. CDR3 protein: CASSLPRQGRNTEAFF. The CDR3 nucleotides read TGTGCCAGCAGCTTACCCCGACAGGGGAGGAACACTGAAGCTTTCTTT. Full variable domain (rest looked up from reference TRBV11-1 and TRBJ1-1): EAEVAQSPRYKITEKSQAVAFWCDPISGHATLYWYRQILGQGPELLVQFQDESVVDDSQLPKDRFSAERLKGVDSTLKIQPAELGDSAMYLCASSLPRQGRNTEAFFGQGTRLTVV.

The V gene is TRBV7-2, the J gene TRBJ1-1, with no clear D. The CDR3 totals 15 residues. In germline, CDR1 is SGHTA, CDR2 FQGNSA. Trimming took off 5 bases at V and 1 base at J, with 14 bases between the two ends. The CDR3 coding sequence is TGTGCCAGCAGCGCTGGGAGCGTAGGGAACACTGAAGCTTTCTTT. The encoded protein is CASSAGSVGNTEAFF.

In its sample, this clone was seen a few times. This chain connects TRBV28 to TRBJ1-1; tentatively, D is TRBD1 (6 bases). From germline, CDR1 is MDHEN and CDR2 SYDVKM. The ends were cut back, 7 bases at V and 4 bases at J, with 13 bases in the middle. This CDR3 is 13 amino acids long. CDR3 sequence: CASNTGRGTEAFF. The CDR3 DNA reads TGTGCCAGCAATACAGGGAGAGGCACTGAAGCTTTCTTT.

This sequence joins TRBV30 and TRBJ2-5, with 7 bases matching TRBD2. Losses at the gene ends were 4 bases for V and 4 bases for J; bases not matched to a gene: 9. CDR3 length: 14 residues. Germline CDR1 and CDR2: GTSNPN and SVGIG (reference sequence). The CDR3 is CAWIIAGHRETQYF. The CDR3 DNA is TGTGCCTGGATTATAGCGGGTCACAGAGAGACCCAGTACTTC.

The chain links TRBV18 to TRBJ2-4; D is perhaps TRBD1 (6 bases). Per the germline V gene, CDR1 is KGHSH and CDR2 is LQKENI. V was shortened by 6 bases and J by 7 bases, with 25 bases between the two germline ends. The CDR3 has 17 residues. The CDR3 sequence: CASSQKLPTGPGNIQYF. The CDR3 DNA is TGTGCCAGCTCCCAAAAACTTCCCACAGGGCCGGGTAACATTCAGTACTTC.

V is TRBV19 and J is TRBJ2-7, with TRBD1 matching 8 bases. This CDR3 comprises 12 residues. After removal of 8 bases from V and 6 bases from J, the junction contained 6 bases not matched to a gene. Germline values: CDR1 LNHDA, CDR2 SQIVND (reference sequence). In nucleotides, the CDR3 is TGTGCCAGTCTGGACAGGGTCGGCGAGCAGTACTTC. This codes for CASLDRVGEQYF.

The chain employs TRBV10-2 and TRBJ2-1; the match to TRBD2 covers 12 bases. This CDR3 is 15 amino acids long. The germline gives CDR1 WSHSY, CDR2 SAAADI. The ends lost 3 bases at V and 7 bases at J; junction bases unmatched: 4. CDR3 in DNA: TGCGCCAGCAGTGATGGAGGACTAGCGGGGAATGAGCAGTTCTTC. Translation gives CASSDGGLAGNEQFF.

The chain recombines TRBV5-1 with TRBJ2-6; no firm D call. The CDR3 spans 14 residues. In germline, CDR1 is SGHRS, CDR2 YFSETQ. V dropped 4 bases and J dropped 2 bases, with 7 bases sitting between them. The CDR3 coding sequence is TGCGCCAGCAGCCTCCTCGCTGGGGCCAACGTCCTGACTTTC. Protein: CASSLLAGANVLTF.

This chain joins TRBV15 and TRBJ1-5; TRBD1 matches at 10 bases. The CDR3 runs to 16 residues. V lost 1 base and J lost 5; bases outside the gene matches: 5. Germline loops: CDR1 LNHNV, CDR2 YYDKDF (reference sequence). The CDR3 nucleotides are TGTGCCACCAGCAGAGGGACAGGGGGGTACGATCAGCCCCAGCATTTT. Translated, it gives CATSRGTGGYDQPQHF.

The CDR3 DNA reads as TGTGCCACCACCATACTCTCTAGCGGGACTCACAATGAGCAGTTCTTC. Translated: CATTILSSGTHNEQFF. The rearrangement uses TRBV15 and TRBJ2-1; 9 bases are shared with TRBD2. The CDR3 has 16 residues. With V trimmed by 7 bases and J by 5 bases, 12 bases remained unmatched. CDR1 LNHNV and CDR2 YYDKDF come from the germline V gene (reference sequence). The full variable domain, with the rest looked up from reference TRBV15 and TRBJ2-1, is DAMVIQNPRYQVTQFGKPVTLSCSQTLNHNVMYWYQQKSSQAPKLLFHYYDKDFNNEADTPDNFQSRRPNTSFCFLDIRSPGLGDTAMYLCATTILSSGTHNEQFFGPGTRLTVL.

The genes are TRBV3-1 (or the pseudogene TRBV3-2) and TRBJ1-2; 10 bases are a match to TRBD1. Unmatched junction bases numbered 12, after V lost 1 base and J lost 4 bases. Germline V lookup: CDR1 LGHDT, CDR2 YNNKEL (reference sequence). This CDR3 has 18 amino acids. In DNA, the CDR3 is TGTGCCAGCAGCCAAGCGGGACGGACAGGGGGATATGGCTATGGCTACACCTTC. It is translated as CASSQAGRTGGYGYGYTF.

V and J are TRBV28 and TRBJ1-1; D not certain. Trimming took 4 bases from V and 11 from J, leaving 14 bases between them. This CDR3 is built from 12 residues. Germline V gene data show CDR1 as MDHEN and CDR2 as SYDVKM. Written as DNA, the CDR3 is TGTGCCAGCAGTTCGCCCCCCTCCAGGGCTTTCTTT. This translates into CASSSPPSRAFF.

This clone was seen a few times. The V and J genes are TRBV5-5 and TRBJ2-2; 15 bases are a match to TRBD2. The CDR3 covers 16 residues. V lost 4 bases to trimming and J lost 7 bases; unmatched junction nucleotides: 5. Germline values: CDR1 SGHKS, CDR2 YYEKEE (reference sequence). CDR3: CASSPGTSGRNGELFF. The CDR3 bases are TGTGCCAGCAGCCCCGGGACTAGCGGGAGGAACGGGGAGCTGTTTTTT.

The chain couples TRBV5-6 to TRBJ2-2; a weak D match, TRBD1 (6 bases). The CDR3 contains 15 residues. Germline V gene lookup returns CDR1 SGHDT and CDR2 YYEEEE. The V and J ends lost 3 bases and 0 bases respectively, with 9 bases between them. The CDR3 DNA is TGTGCCAGCAGCTCGGGACATACGAACACCGGGGAGCTGTTTTTT. Its translation: CASSSGHTNTGELFF. Full variable domain (missing parts from reference TRBV5-6 and TRBJ2-2): DAGVTQSPTHLIKTRGQQVTLRCSPKSGHDTVSWYQQALGQGPQFIFQYYEEEERQRGNFPDRFSGHQFPNYSSELNVNALLLGDSALYLCASSSGHTNTGELFFGEGSRLTVL.

The V call is TRBV5-1, the J call TRBJ1-4, with 7 positions matching TRBD1. Per germline, CDR1 SGHRS and CDR2 YFSETQ. V lost 2 bases and J lost 8; bases outside the gene matches: 0. The CDR3 totals 12 residues. For the CDR3, the DNA is TGCGCCAGCAGCTTACAGGGGGAAAAACTGTTTTTT. Protein: CASSLQGEKLFF.